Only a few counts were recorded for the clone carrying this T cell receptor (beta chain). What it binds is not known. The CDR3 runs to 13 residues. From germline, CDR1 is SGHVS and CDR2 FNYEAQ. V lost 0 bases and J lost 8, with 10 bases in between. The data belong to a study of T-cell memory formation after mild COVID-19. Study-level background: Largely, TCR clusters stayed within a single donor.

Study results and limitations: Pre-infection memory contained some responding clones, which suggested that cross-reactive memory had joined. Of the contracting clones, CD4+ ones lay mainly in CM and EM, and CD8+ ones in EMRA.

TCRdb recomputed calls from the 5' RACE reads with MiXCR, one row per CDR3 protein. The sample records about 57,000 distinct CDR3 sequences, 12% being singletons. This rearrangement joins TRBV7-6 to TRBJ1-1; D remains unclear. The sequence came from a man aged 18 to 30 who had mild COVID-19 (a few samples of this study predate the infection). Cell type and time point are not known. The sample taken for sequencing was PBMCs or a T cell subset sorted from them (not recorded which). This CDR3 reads CASSLALTGEAFF. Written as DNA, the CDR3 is TGTGCCAGCAGCTTAGCGTTGACGGGGGAAGCTTTCTTT.